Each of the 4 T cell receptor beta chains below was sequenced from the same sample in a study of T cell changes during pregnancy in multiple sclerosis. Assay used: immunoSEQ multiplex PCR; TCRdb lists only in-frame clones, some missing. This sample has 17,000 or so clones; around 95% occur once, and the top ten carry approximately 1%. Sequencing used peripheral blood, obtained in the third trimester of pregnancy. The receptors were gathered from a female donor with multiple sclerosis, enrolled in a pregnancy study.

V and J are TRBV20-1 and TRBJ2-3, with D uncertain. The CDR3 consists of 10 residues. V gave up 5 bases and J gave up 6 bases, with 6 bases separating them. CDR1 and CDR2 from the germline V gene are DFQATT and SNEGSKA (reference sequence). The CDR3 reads CSAGPDTQYF. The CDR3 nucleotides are TGCAGTGCTGGCCCGGATACGCAGTATTTT.

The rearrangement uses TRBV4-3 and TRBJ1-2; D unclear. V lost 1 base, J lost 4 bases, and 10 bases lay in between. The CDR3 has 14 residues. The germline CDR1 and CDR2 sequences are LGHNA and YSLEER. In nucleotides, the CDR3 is TGCGCCAGCAGCCAAGCCAACTCCTTCTATGGCTACACCTTC. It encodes CASSQANSFYGYTF.

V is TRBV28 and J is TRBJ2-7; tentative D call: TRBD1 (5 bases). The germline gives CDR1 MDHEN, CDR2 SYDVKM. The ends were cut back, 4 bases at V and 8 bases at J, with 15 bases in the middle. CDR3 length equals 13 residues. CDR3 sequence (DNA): TGTGCCAGCAGTTCGACAGTTCGCGACAAGCAGTACTTC. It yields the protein CASSSTVRDKQYF.

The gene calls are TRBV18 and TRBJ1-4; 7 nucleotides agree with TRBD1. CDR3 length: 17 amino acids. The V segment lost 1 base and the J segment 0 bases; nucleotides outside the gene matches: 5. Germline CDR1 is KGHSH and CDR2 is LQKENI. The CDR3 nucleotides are TGTGCCAGCTCACCACGTAACAGGGGTGCAACTAATGAAAAACTGTTTTTT. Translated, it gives CASSPRNRGATNEKLFF.